This T cell receptor beta chain emerged from a study of siplizumab effects on memory and regulatory T cells. Coculture of the mixed lymphocyte reaction cells took place at 37 degrees C and lasted over five days. The ends were cut back, 1 base at V and 4 bases at J, with 12 bases in the middle. Germline loops: CDR1 SGHTA, CDR2 FQGTGA. The CDR3 has 15 residues. Each sample contributed roughly 9.3 x 10^4 TCR templates to the assay. Some clones are missing from TCRdb's copy, which holds only in-frame ones; the method was immunoSEQ multiplex PCR. The sample yields 20,000 or so clones, approximately 40% seen once. Comment on this clone: The antigen remains undetermined.

General observations from the study: About 75-97% of proliferating CD4+ or CD8+ clones had no assignable naive or memory phenotype. The study found naive T cells seemingly more diverse than memory cells and seemingly major alloresponse contributors.

The specimen was CFSE-low (dividing) CD4+ T cells sorted from an allogeneic mixed lymphocyte reaction. This clonotype was sampled from a human donor in good health; the cells came from an allogeneic mixed lymphocyte reaction. Some clones in this sample may be carry-over from other donors' samples. V and J are TRBV7-3 and TRBJ2-3; no reliable D call. CDR3 DNA: TGTGCCAGCAGCTTAAGTCAGGTCGGCGCAGATACGCAGTATTTT. Its protein product is CASSLSQVGADTQYF.